The clone carrying this T cell receptor beta chain has ten or more counts. What it recognizes is unknown. This entry comes from a study of T cells in Graves' hyperthyroidism and ophthalmopathy. General study points: Most thyroid clonotypes expanded above 0.001 were also detected in blood.

The CDR3 extends over 15 amino acids. Trimming pared 8 bases from V and 1 base from J, leaving 18 bases between. Germline lookup yields CDR1 MNHEY and CDR2 SVGEGT. The TCR beta CDR3 regions underwent amplification using RNA transcripts as the source. The study used the HTBI primer set for a first-round RT-PCR of the TCR CDR3. TCRdb independently ran MiXCR on the multiplex PCR reads; one entry per CDR3 protein. The table has 450,000 to 700,000 distinct CDR3 sequences, around 46% seen once; the top ten hold under 20%. The chain links TRBV6-2 or TRBV6-3 to TRBJ2-7; no definite D call. This sequence originates from an adult woman with Graves' disease, either hyperthyroidism or ophthalmopathy (not recorded which). Sequenced material: peripheral blood or thyroid tissue (not recorded which). CDR3 sequence (DNA): TGTGCCAGCCTACCAACCCCCACTCTATCCTACGAGCAGTACTTC. It is translated as CASLPTPTLSYEQYF.